This T cell receptor (beta chain) is drawn from a study of T cell repertoires in aging, cancer and after chemotherapy (dated by TCRdb to the late 2010s). Study-wide context: Donors spanned six age groups from 30 or younger to 70 or older, with at least three individuals per group. TCR repertoires from healthy donor controls were recorded over periods of several months to years and showed clear clonal overlap between repeated samplings. The complete dataset included 8 million to 9 million TCR reads. To look at immunoaging and at how T cells reconstitute after chemotherapy, the study profiled TCR beta repertoires in peripheral blood from both healthy donors and cancer patients. A cohort of 220 or so cancer patients (approximately 91 with hematological and some 120 with solid cancers) was assembled, and approximately 97 healthy donors were included as a reference group.

The paper as a whole reports these results and caveats: Untreated patients with hematological or solid cancers showed significantly lower blood TCR diversity and higher clonality than age-matched healthy donors. Median generation probability increased over the chemotherapy interval in both cancer cohorts, suggesting repertoire reconstitution through rebound thymic output. In healthy donors, the decline in TCR diversity with age was mainly explained by loss of richness, whereas in cancer patients loss of evenness was also found to contribute. The authors noted that the repertoire data do not allow conclusions about immunological memory after chemotherapy.

TCR beta rearrangements were amplified from genomic DNA isolated from peripheral blood, not from sorted cells or RNA. About this clonotype itself: There is no known antigen for this receptor. Base-call qualities are not available, and no considerably larger clone is one nucleotide away.

Multiplex touch-down PCR with a mixed TRB-A/B primer pool was used to amplify rearranged TRB sequences covering the V, D and J segments. Two consecutive PCR reactions with Phusion HS II polymerase added Illumina adapters and sample indices to the amplicons. After gel purification with the NucleoSpin Gel and PCR Clean-up kit, the amplicons were checked using Qubit and an Agilent 2100 Bioanalyzer. The libraries were sequenced on an Illumina MiSeq with 600-cycle, single-indexed, paired-end runs. Concerning the study's data processing: TRB sequences were processed with MiXCR versions 2.12 and 3.0.5. Each unique CDR3 nucleotide sequence was counted as one clone, and only productive sequences with at least two reads were retained. The repertoire metrics were Shannon diversity, evenness, clonality (defined as one minus evenness), and alpha-parameterized diversity profiles covering alpha 0 to 5. Generation probabilities of clones in paired pre- and post-chemotherapy samples were computed with the IGoR algorithm. Through fastp at Q25 and MiXCR, TCRdb rebuilt clones from the public reads, retaining in-frame beta chains. When rows share a CDR3 protein, they turn into one entry using the most common DNA and genes. For this entry, the V and J calls and clone size follow TCRdb and not the study's own pipeline. The sample includes about 8,800 distinct CDR3 sequences, with more than 25% observed a single time. The ten largest account for 2.8% of the sample.

The germline V and J ends show losses of 6 bases and 4 bases respectively, and no gene match explains 3 bases of the junction. The CDR3 starts with the cysteine, ends with the phenylalanine, and has 13 residues. Just the 39-base CDR3 DNA is kept, in frame starting at base 1. The germline V gene provides CDR1 SQVTM and CDR2 ANQGSEA. Sequencing input: blood. This receptor was identified in a human donor in good health. The chain was built from TRBV29-1 and TRBJ1-5, with TRBD1 matching 10 junction bases. At the DNA level, the sequence is TGCAGCGTAGGGGACAGGGGAAATCAGCCCCAGCATTTT. Translated, it gives CSVGDRGNQPQHF.